The 30 T cell receptor beta chains listed next were all sequenced from one sample in a study of cytomegalovirus exposure and HLA in healthy donors. The PCR employed 60 Vbeta primers together with 13 Jbeta primers. Sequencing used immunoSEQ multiplex PCR; TCRdb keeps in-frame clones, though not all of them. The sample records fewer than 150,000 clones, about 80% being singletons. The sequenced sample was PBMCs. The receptors here all came from a man aged 40-50 years in good health and CMV-seropositive.

The rearrangement joins TRBV7-2 to TRBJ1-1; TRBD1 might be the D (5 bases). Trimming took off 2 bases at V and 11 bases at J, with 15 bases between the two ends. Per the germline V gene, CDR1 is SGHTA and CDR2 is FQGNSA. The CDR3 is 13 amino acids. As DNA, the CDR3 is TGTGCCAGCAGCTTATTGGGGCCAGTCAGGGCTTTCTTT. It translates to CASSLLGPVRAFF.

This clone was found once. The V gene is TRBV9, the J gene TRBJ2-7, with 7 bases fitting TRBD2. V trimming: 3 bases; J trimming: 7 bases; junction bases outside the gene matches: 10. Germline CDR1 is SGDLS and CDR2 is YYNGEE. There are 14 residues in the CDR3. The CDR3 DNA reads TGTGCCAGCAGCGAGACGGGAGGAGGAGGTGAGCAGTACTTC. Translating it yields CASSETGGGGEQYF.

With regard to this clone: At one end the junction does not follow the germline gene, possibly because of a read error. The chain has TRBV7-9 and TRBJ1-2; 7 nucleotides align to TRBD1. This CDR3 is 14 amino acids long. Germline assignment: CDR1 SEHNR and CDR2 FQNEAQ (reference sequence). The CDR3, as DNA: TGTTCCAGCGACCAGACAGGGAGCGGCTATGGCTACACCTTC. Translating it yields CSSDQTGSGYGYTF. Variable domain in full (rest from reference TRBV7-9 and TRBJ1-2): DTGVSQNPRHKITKRGQNVTFRCDPISEHNRLYWYRQTLGQGPEFLTYFQNEAQLEKSRLLSDRFSAERPKGSFSTLEIQRTEQGDSAMYLCSSDQTGSGYGYTFGSGTRLTVV.

The gene calls are TRBV6-6 and TRBJ1-1; 9 bases agree with TRBD1. The germline gives CDR1 MNHNY, CDR2 SVGAGI (reference sequence). V gave up 2 bases and J gave up 6 bases; unmatched junction bases: 7. The CDR3 runs 15 residues. The CDR3 sequence is CASSYPGQGSSEAFF. Here the CDR3 DNA reads TGTGCCAGCAGTTACCCGGGACAGGGAAGCTCTGAAGCTTTCTTT.

The gene calls are TRBV28 and TRBJ2-7; maybe TRBD1 (6 bases). Trimming shortened V by 6 bases and J by 1 base, and 19 bases separated the two germline ends. The CDR3 covers 16 residues. The germline V gene has CDR1 MDHEN and CDR2 SYDVKM. In DNA form, the CDR3 reads TGTGCCAGCAGCCGCCCCGGGACAAGGGTTTCCTACGAGCAGTACTTC. Protein: CASSRPGTRVSYEQYF. Supplemented by reference TRBV28 and TRBJ2-7, the full variable domain reads DVKVTQSSRYLVKRTGEKVFLECVQDMDHENMFWYRQDPGLGLRLIYFSYDVKMKEKGDIPEGYSVSREKKERFSLILESASTNQTSMYLCASSRPGTRVSYEQYFGPGTRLTVT.

The chain combines TRBV15 with TRBJ2-1; possible D gene TRBD1, 6 bases. Germline V gene lookup returns CDR1 LNHNV and CDR2 YYDKDF (reference sequence). The CDR3 spans 16 residues. V lost 5 bases to trimming and J lost 4 bases, with 18 bases between them. The CDR3 loop is CATSRWAGGQYNEQFF. The CDR3 bases are TGTGCCACCAGCCGATGGGCTGGGGGCCAGTACAATGAGCAGTTCTTC.

The chain joins TRBV7-2 to TRBJ1-6; D uncertain. CDR1 SGHTA and CDR2 FQGNSA come from the germline V gene. The CDR3 is 15 residues long. V was shortened by 4 bases and J by 8 bases, with 15 bases between the two germline ends. CDR3 sequence reads: CASSSTTGSDSPLHF. The CDR3 bases are TGTGCCAGCAGCTCTACGACGGGGAGCGATTCACCCCTCCACTTT.

The rearrangement uses TRBV5-1 and TRBJ1-4, with 9 bases identical to TRBD1. Per the germline V gene, CDR1 is SGHRS and CDR2 is YFSETQ. This CDR3 has 17 amino acids. The junction had 12 bases not matched to a gene; V was cut back by 4 bases and J by 5 bases. CDR3 DNA: TGCGCCAGCAGCACCGGGACAGGGTTGAGAGGAAATGAAAAACTGTTTTTT. Its protein product is CASSTGTGLRGNEKLFF.

The J gene is TRBJ1-2, the V gene TRBV19, with TRBD1 matching 12 bases. The V gene end was trimmed by 5 bases and the J gene end by 4 bases; junction bases not matched to a gene: 5. CDR3 size: 15 residues. In germline, CDR1 is LNHDA, CDR2 SQIVND (reference sequence). CDR3: CASSSGQGARYGYTF. The CDR3 DNA follows: TGTGCCAGTAGTTCGGGACAGGGGGCTCGCTATGGCTACACCTTC.

CDR3 loop: CASSYRERGTEAFF. CDR3 in DNA: TGTGCCAGCAGTTATAGGGAGCGAGGGACTGAAGCTTTCTTT. The genes are TRBV6-5 and TRBJ1-1; D gene uncertain. Between the trimmed V and J ends, which lost 3 bases and 5 bases, there was a span of 13 bases. The V gene's germline CDR1 is MNHEY and CDR2 SVGAGI. The CDR3 is made up of 14 amino acids.

The genes are TRBV6-5 and TRBJ2-7; tentatively, D is TRBD1 (6 bases). V was trimmed by 0 bases and J by 0 bases, leaving 6 bases between them. CDR3 length equals 14 residues. Germline-derived CDR1 and CDR2 are MNHEY and SVGAGI. The CDR3 loop is CASSYSGHSYEQYF. The CDR3 DNA reads TGTGCCAGCAGTTACTCGGGACACTCCTACGAGCAGTACTTC.

The chain recombines TRBV7-2 with TRBJ2-7, with TRBD1 matching over 8 bases. V dropped 5 bases and J dropped 2; count of bases not matched to a gene: 8. This CDR3 is 15 amino acids long. CDR1 and CDR2 (germline): SGHTA, FQGNSA. CDR3 sequence reads: CASSPRTGSTYEQYF. The CDR3 region has the DNA TGTGCCAGCAGCCCGAGGACAGGGAGTACCTACGAGCAGTACTTC.

V is TRBV29-1 and J is TRBJ1-5, with a tentative D call TRBD1 (5 bases). The CDR3 contains 14 residues. Trimming removed 5 bases at V and 4 bases at J, with 15 bases between. CDR1 is SQVTM and CDR2 is ANQGSEA in the germline V gene. Here the CDR3 DNA reads TGCAGCGTTCGGTCGGGACTCGAAAATCAGCCCCAGCATTTT. This encodes CSVRSGLENQPQHF.

The chain has TRBV30 and TRBJ2-1, with D perhaps matching TRBD2 (5 bases). Germline CDR1 and CDR2: GTSNPN and SVGIG (reference sequence). V was cut by 0 bases and J by 12 bases, with 9 bases left in between. The CDR3 covers 11 residues. The DNA of the CDR3 is TGTGCCTGGAGTGTAGCGGCGGCGCAGTTCTTC. Its translation is CAWSVAAAQFF.

This clone was recorded only once. The chain joins TRBV5-8 to TRBJ2-5, with 9 bases matching TRBD1. Germline CDR1 and CDR2: SGHTS and YDEGEE. J was trimmed by 3 bases and V by 3 bases; bases with no gene match: 3. CDR3 size: 14 residues. CDR3 residues: CASSSRDREETQYF. CDR3 DNA: TGTGCCAGCAGCTCCCGGGACAGGGAAGAGACCCAGTACTTC.

The chain is built from TRBV11-2 and TRBJ1-2, with a tentative D call TRBD1 (6 bases). The CDR3 covers 13 residues. From germline, CDR1 is SGHAT and CDR2 FQNNGV. V lost 5 bases to trimming and J lost 5 bases, with 12 bases between them. CDR3 amino acids: CASSPRQVYGYTF. DNA for the CDR3: TGTGCCAGCAGCCCTAGACAGGTTTATGGCTACACCTTC.

The chain recombines TRBV7-8 with TRBJ2-3, with D unresolved. The length of the CDR3 is 13 residues. CDR1 is SGHVS, CDR2 FQNEAQ, per germline. V shed 5 bases and J shed 4 bases, with 10 bases lying between them. CDR3 protein: CASSRPGADTQYF. The CDR3 DNA is TGTGCCAGCAGCCGCCCGGGTGCAGATACGCAGTATTTT.

V and J are TRBV4-3 and TRBJ1-2; 8 bases match TRBD1. Germline CDR1 and CDR2: LGHNA and YSLEER. This CDR3 spans 15 amino acids. Trimming cost V 2 bases and J 10 bases; bases outside gene matches: 12. CDR3 nucleotide sequence: TGCGCCAGCAGCCAACTTACCTCGGGACAGGCCGACTACACCTTC. It specifies CASSQLTSGQADYTF.

DNA for the CDR3: TGCGCCAGCAGTGAAACGTCAACGAGATCGGCGACTAACACCGGGGAGCTGTTTTTT. This encodes CASSETSTRSATNTGELFF. The chain recombines TRBV10-1 with TRBJ2-2; D not certain. Trimming removed 3 bases at V and 2 bases at J, with 22 bases between. Germline CDR1 and CDR2: WNHNN and SYGVQD (reference sequence). The CDR3 has 19 residues.

This clone is a singleton in its sample. This chain's CDR3 is CASRRGGPVYEQYF. In DNA form, the CDR3 reads TGCGCCAGCAGAAGAGGAGGGCCGGTCTACGAGCAGTACTTC. The rearrangement joins TRBV5-1 to TRBJ2-7; maybe TRBD2 (6 bases). V shed 5 bases and J shed 3 bases, with 15 bases lying between them. CDR3 length: 14 residues. The germline V gene encodes CDR1 SGHRS and CDR2 YFSETQ.

The chain joins TRBV19 to TRBJ2-1; 8 positions agree with TRBD1. The ends lost 5 bases at V and 8 bases at J; junction bases unmatched: 8. The CDR3 runs 14 residues. In germline, CDR1 is LNHDA, CDR2 SQIVND (reference sequence). This CDR3 reads CASSPGGRFYEQFF. The CDR3 nucleotides read TGTGCCAGTAGTCCAGGGGGCAGATTCTATGAGCAGTTCTTC. Filled out from reference TRBV19 and TRBJ2-1, the complete variable domain reads DGGITQSPKYLFRKEGQNVTLSCEQNLNHDAMYWYRQDPGQGLRLIYYSQIVNDFQKGDIAEGYSVSREKKESFPLTVTSAQKNPTAFYLCASSPGGRFYEQFFGPGTRLTVL.

This sequence joins TRBV9 and TRBJ2-3; 10 bases are shared with TRBD2. V shed 3 bases and J 2 bases; nucleotides not matched to a gene: 9. The germline V gene encodes CDR1 SGDLS and CDR2 YYNGEE. The CDR3 sequence is 17 residues long. In DNA form, the CDR3 reads TGTGCCAGCAGCGGAAGGACTAGCGGAAGAAACACAGATACGCAGTATTTT. Translating it yields CASSGRTSGRNTDTQYF.

The V gene is TRBV2, the J gene TRBJ2-5, with TRBD2 matching over 11 bases. Germline values: CDR1 SNHLY, CDR2 FYNNEI. After removal of 2 bases from V and 11 bases from J, the junction contained 10 bases not matched to a gene. The CDR3 loop spans 15 amino acids. The CDR3 loop reads CASSEFLAGGGEQYF. The CDR3 coding sequence is TGTGCCAGCAGTGAATTCCTAGCGGGAGGAGGGGAGCAGTACTTC.

This chain links TRBV5-4 with TRBJ2-7; 10 bases map to TRBD1. The CDR3 loop spans 12 amino acids. The J segment lost 3 bases and the V segment lost 10 bases, leaving 4 bases of the junction unmatched. Per germline, CDR1 SGHNT and CDR2 YYREEE (reference sequence). CDR3 DNA: TGTGCCTTAGGGACAGGGGTCTACGAGCAGTACTTC. It translates to CALGTGVYEQYF.

The V and J genes are TRBV9 and TRBJ1-4; D is perhaps TRBD1 (5 bases). This CDR3 comprises 15 residues. CDR1 is SGDLS and CDR2 is YYNGEE in the germline V gene. Trimming shortened V by 0 bases and J by 6 bases, and 12 bases separated the two germline ends. This chain's CDR3 is CASSVETVPDEKLFF. The CDR3 DNA is TGTGCCAGCAGCGTAGAGACAGTGCCCGATGAAAAACTGTTTTTT.

This clone was recorded only once. This sequence joins TRBV6-6 and TRBJ1-6, with D uncertain. This CDR3 comprises 11 residues. Germline V gives CDR1 MNHNY, CDR2 SVGAGI (reference sequence). V lost 7 bases, J lost 6 bases, and 4 bases lay in between. The CDR3 loop reads CASNFNSPLHF. The CDR3 DNA reads as TGTGCCAGCAACTTTAATTCACCCCTCCACTTT.

Points on this clone: Mismatch with germline at one junction end may stem from a read error. Other nucleotide sequences from this sample produce the same CDR3. The chain is built from TRBV7-9 and TRBJ2-7; D not certain. The CDR3 totals 13 residues. Germline V CDR1 and CDR2: SEHNR, FQNEAQ (reference sequence). The CDR3 bases are TGTTCCAGCAGCTTGGGCAGCTCCTACGAGCAGTACTTC. Amino acids: CSSSLGSSYEQYF.

The chain carries TRBV9 and TRBJ2-2, with TRBD1 matching 8 bases. V gave up 3 bases and J gave up 13 bases; unmatched junction bases: 14. CDR3 length: 15 amino acids. Germline V gives CDR1 SGDLS, CDR2 YYNGEE. CDR3 residues: CASSEFAGGPGPLFF. The CDR3 nucleotides are TGTGCCAGCAGCGAATTCGCAGGGGGCCCCGGCCCGCTGTTTTTT.

This chain links TRBV6-6 with TRBJ1-2, with 9 bases lining up with TRBD1. This CDR3 has 14 residues. Germline loops: CDR1 MNHNY, CDR2 SVGAGI (reference sequence). V lost 4 bases, J lost 8 bases, and 8 bases stayed unmatched. CDR3 sequence reads: CASSSGTGKSGYTF. The DNA for the CDR3 is TGTGCCAGCAGTTCCGGGACAGGGAAGAGCGGCTACACCTTC.

This chain links TRBV10-3 with TRBJ2-7, with TRBD1 matching over 8 bases. Germline V gives CDR1 ENHRY, CDR2 SYGVKD. This CDR3 contains 14 residues. J lost 2 bases, V lost 6 bases, and 6 bases had no gene match. CDR3 protein: CAIRKTGDAYEQYF. The CDR3 nucleotides are TGTGCCATCAGGAAGACAGGGGACGCCTACGAGCAGTACTTC.